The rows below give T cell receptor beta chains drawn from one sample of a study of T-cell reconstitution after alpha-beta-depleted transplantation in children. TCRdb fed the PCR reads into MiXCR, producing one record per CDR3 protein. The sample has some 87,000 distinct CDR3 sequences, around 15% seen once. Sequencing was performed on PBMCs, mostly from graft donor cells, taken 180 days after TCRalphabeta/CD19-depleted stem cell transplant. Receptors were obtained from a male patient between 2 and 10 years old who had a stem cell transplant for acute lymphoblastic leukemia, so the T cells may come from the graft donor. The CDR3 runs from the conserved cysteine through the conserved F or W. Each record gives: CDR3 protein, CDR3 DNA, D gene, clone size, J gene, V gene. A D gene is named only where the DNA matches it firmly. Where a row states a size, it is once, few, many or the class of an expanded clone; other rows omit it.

CASSSRGSAAFSGANVLTF TGTGCCAGCAGCTCCAGAGGCTCCGCGGCCTTCTCTGGGGCCAACGTCCTGACTTTC . few TRBJ2-6 TRBV11-1
CASSQGGDTQYF TGTGCCAGCAGCCAAGGCGGAGATACGCAGTATTTT . . TRBJ2-3 TRBV3-1
CASSLGLAGGESYEQYF TGTGCCAGCAGTTTAGGCCTAGCGGGGGGTGAATCCTACGAGCAGTACTTC TRBD2 few TRBJ2-7 TRBV12-3/TRBV12-4
CASSLSPRLAGMLADTQYF TGTGCCAGCAGTTTATCCCCCCGACTAGCGGGGATGCTAGCAGATACGCAGTATTTT TRBD2 . TRBJ2-3 TRBV27
CASSAATIQYF TGTGCCAGCAGTGCGGCGACAATCCAGTACTTC . few TRBJ2-5 TRBV12-3/TRBV12-4
CASSLGASLPYEQYF TGCGCCAGCAGCTTGGGAGCTAGCCTCCCCTACGAGCAGTACTTC . few TRBJ2-7 TRBV5-1
CASSAADVINYGYTF TGTGCCAGCTCTGCCGCAGACGTAATTAACTATGGCTACACCTTC . few TRBJ1-2 TRBV18
CASSYAQILAKNIQYF TGTGCCAGCAGTTACGCTCAGATACTAGCCAAAAACATTCAGTACTTC . . TRBJ2-4 TRBV6-2/TRBV6-3
CAWSRQGRTGELFF TGTGCCTGGAGCCGACAGGGGCGCACCGGGGAGCTGTTTTTT TRBD1 few TRBJ2-2 TRBV30
CASSLVQETQYF TGTGCCAGCAGTTTAGTCCAAGAGACCCAGTACTTC . many TRBJ2-5 TRBV12-3/TRBV12-4
CSIWGGPWPNTGELFF TGCAGCATCTGGGGGGGGCCTTGGCCGAACACCGGGGAGCTGTTTTTT . . TRBJ2-2 TRBV29-1
CASSRLAGGSGELFF TGTGCCAGCAGCCGACTAGCGGGGGGTTCCGGGGAGCTGTTTTTT TRBD2 . TRBJ2-2 TRBV6-1
CSGGEEGPSYEQYF TGCAGTGGGGGAGAGGAGGGTCCCTCCTACGAGCAGTACTTC . few TRBJ2-7 TRBV20-1
CASSPSGQPYGYTF TGTGCCAGCAGTCCTTCCGGACAGCCCTATGGCTACACCTTC . . TRBJ1-2 TRBV12-3/TRBV12-4
CASSSQLTSGITYEQYF TGTGCCAGCAGCTCCCAATTAACTAGCGGGATTACCTACGAGCAGTACTTC TRBD2 few TRBJ2-7 TRBV7-9
CASSFGGGAQETQYF TGTGCCAGCAGCTTCGGCGGGGGGGCTCAAGAGACCCAGTACTTC TRBD2 . TRBJ2-5 TRBV7-2
CASSEASGWGKNIQYF TGTGCCAGCAGTGAAGCGTCGGGGTGGGGCAAAAACATTCAGTACTTC . . TRBJ2-4 TRBV2
CASSFKGGWGEQYF TGTGCCAGCAGTTTTAAGGGGGGATGGGGCGAGCAGTACTTC . few TRBJ2-7 TRBV12-3/TRBV12-4
CASSGPGVRWYEQYF TGTGCCAGCAGTGGGCCGGGAGTGAGATGGTACGAGCAGTACTTC . few TRBJ2-7 TRBV25-1
CAISAGSTNTGELFF TGTGCCATCAGTGCAGGGTCGACGAACACCGGGGAGCTGTTTTTT . few TRBJ2-2 TRBV10-3
CASSQTSGGDDNEQFF TGCGCCAGCAGCCAAACTAGCGGGGGCGACGACAATGAGCAGTTCTTC TRBD2 . TRBJ2-1 TRBV4-3
CASRTGNYGYTF TGTGCCAGCAGGACAGGGAACTATGGCTACACCTTC TRBD1 few TRBJ1-2 TRBV2
CSATLPSTGYFEQYF TGCAGTGCTACCCTCCCCTCGACAGGTTATTTCGAGCAGTACTTC . . TRBJ2-7 TRBV20-1
CASSQDQAGDYEQYF TGTGCCAGCAGCCAAGACCAAGCAGGGGACTACGAGCAGTACTTC . . TRBJ2-7 TRBV14
CASSTGSGSYEQYF TGTGCCAGCAGTACGGGTAGCGGAAGCTACGAGCAGTACTTC . . TRBJ2-7 TRBV27
CASALMGRNEQFF TGTGCCAGCGCCCTAATGGGAAGAAATGAGCAGTTCTTC . . TRBJ2-1 TRBV28
CASSAQGNTEAFF TGTGCCAGCAGCGCACAGGGGAACACTGAAGCTTTCTTT . few TRBJ1-1 TRBV11-2
CSARGVGLRGYTF TGCAGTGCTAGAGGGGTGGGCCTAAGGGGCTACACCTTC . few TRBJ1-2 TRBV20-1
CASRFQGLSTEAFF TGTGCCAGCAGGTTTCAGGGACTCTCCACTGAAGCTTTCTTT . few TRBJ1-1 TRBV7-2
CSALGQGGNYGYTF TGCAGTGCCCTTGGACAGGGGGGGAACTATGGCTACACCTTC TRBD1 . TRBJ1-2 TRBV20-1
CSAASPGALEAFF TGCAGTGCCGCCTCCCCGGGGGCTCTTGAAGCTTTCTTT . . TRBJ1-1 TRBV20-1
CASSGKGQGPNVLTF TGTGCCAGCAGTGGCAAGGGACAGGGCCCCAACGTCCTGACTTTC TRBD1 . TRBJ2-6 TRBV25-1
CASSLGNSGNTIYF TGTGCCAGCAGCTTAGGAAACTCTGGAAACACCATATATTTT . few TRBJ1-3 TRBV7-6
CASSLAGAWEQYF TGTGCCAGCAGCTTAGCGGGGGCCTGGGAGCAGTACTTC . . TRBJ2-7 TRBV7-2
CASSFAEAFGYTF TGTGCCAGTAGTTTTGCGGAAGCCTTTGGCTACACCTTC . . TRBJ1-2 TRBV19
CASSWTGGPSYEQYF TGTGCCAGCAGTTGGACAGGGGGCCCCTCCTACGAGCAGTACTTC TRBD1 many TRBJ2-7 TRBV28
CASSSGNYGYTF TGTGCCAGCAGTTCCGGTAACTATGGCTACACCTTC . few TRBJ1-2 TRBV6-1
CSARKRGPPYNEQFF TGCAGTGCTAGAAAGCGGGGGCCCCCTTACAATGAGCAGTTCTTC TRBD2 . TRBJ2-1 TRBV20-1
CSVEMGRTEAFF TGCAGCGTTGAGATGGGGCGCACTGAAGCTTTCTTT . . TRBJ1-1 TRBV29-1
CASSLWHMDRELFF TGTGCCAGCAGCTTATGGCACATGGACCGGGAGCTGTTTTTT . few TRBJ2-2 TRBV7-9
CSASGAFSYEQYF TGCAGTGCTAGTGGGGCGTTCTCCTACGAGCAGTACTTC . few TRBJ2-7 TRBV20-1
CASKIWLLDEKLFF TGCGCCAGCAAGATATGGCTTCTAGATGAAAAACTGTTTTTT . . TRBJ1-4 TRBV5-1
CASSQGRGAGGYTF TGTGCCAGCAGCCAAGGCCGGGGGGCGGGAGGCTACACCTTC . few TRBJ1-2 TRBV3-1
CAWSGGLPARRDTQYF TGTGCCTGGAGTGGGGGACTCCCGGCGAGGCGGGATACGCAGTATTTT . . TRBJ2-3 TRBV30
CASSTGASGNTIYF TGTGCCAGCAGCACGGGGGCCTCTGGAAACACCATATATTTT . . TRBJ1-3 TRBV12-3/TRBV12-4
CASRNPGPSSYNEQFF TGTGCCAGCAGAAACCCGGGACCGAGCTCCTACAATGAGCAGTTCTTC . . TRBJ2-1 TRBV7-9
CASSLRGGGAGETQYF TGTGCCAGCAGCCTTCGAGGCGGGGGGGCCGGAGAGACCCAGTACTTC TRBD2 few TRBJ2-5 TRBV3-1
CASSQDEARPYGYTF TGTGCCAGCAGCCAAGACGAGGCCCGGCCCTATGGCTACACCTTC . . TRBJ1-2 TRBV14
CASSTYRQGTGELFF TGTGCCAGCAGCACATACCGACAGGGTACTGGGGAGCTGTTTTTT TRBD1 . TRBJ2-2 TRBV7-2
CASSSPPGQVSYEQYF TGTGCCAGCAGTTCTCCCCCGGGACAGGTCTCCTACGAGCAGTACTTC TRBD1 . TRBJ2-7 TRBV12-3/TRBV12-4
CASRPGTAPMNTEAFF TGTGCCAGCAGACCCGGGACAGCGCCCATGAACACTGAAGCTTTCTTT TRBD1 . TRBJ1-1 TRBV6-2/TRBV6-3
CASSLLQGPKTGNTIYF TGTGCCAGCAGTTTATTACAGGGGCCGAAAACGGGAAACACCATATATTTT TRBD1 . TRBJ1-3 TRBV12-3/TRBV12-4
CATSRGRRAPKGSYNEQFF TGTGCCACCAGCAGAGGTAGAAGGGCCCCGAAGGGCTCCTACAATGAGCAGTTCTTC . many TRBJ2-1 TRBV15
CASSLTGPPEETQYF TGTGCCAGCTCACTAACCGGCCCCCCGGAAGAGACCCAGTACTTC . few TRBJ2-5 TRBV18
CASSQGGRDYGYTF TGTGCCAGCAGCCAAGGGGGGAGGGACTATGGCTACACCTTC . few TRBJ1-2 TRBV3-1
CASSYGPLGSYNEQFF TGTGCCAGCAGTTACGGGCCCTTGGGCTCCTACAATGAGCAGTTCTTC . many TRBJ2-1 TRBV6-5